This T cell receptor beta chain stems from a study of T cells in localized non-small cell lung cancer. Study-wide results and limits: For the top 100 tumor clones, a median about 62 also appeared in adjacent lung. Blood T cell density predicted longer survival; adjacent-lung clonality, shorter. Clonality of T cells reached its maximum in uninvolved adjacent lung, surpassing tumor. It remains possible that heterogeneity exists, since only one tumor region was sequenced.

Only in-frame clones appear in the TCRdb table, and some are missing; sequencing was by immunoSEQ multiplex PCR. The sample consists of some 9,500 clones, less than 95% of them appearing once. Concerning this clone: The antigen is not known.

Sequencing used peripheral blood, obtained before any cancer treatment. The source is a male donor older than 55 with stage III squamous cell lung carcinoma.

CDR3 in DNA: TGTGCCAGCAGCTTAACAGCGGACAGCTCCTACAATGAGCAGTTCTTC. This codes for CASSLTADSSYNEQFF. This chain uses TRBV7-3 with TRBJ2-1; D may be TRBD1 (6 bases). Germline-derived CDR1 and CDR2 are SGHTA and FQGTGA. Trimming pared 0 bases from V and 0 bases from J, leaving 9 bases between. The CDR3 covers 16 residues.